What follows are 14 T cell receptor beta chains derived from one specimen sequenced in a study of T cells in Graves' hyperthyroidism and ophthalmopathy. Amplification of TCR beta CDR3 regions used RNA as the template. HTBI primers were employed in a first-round RT-PCR of the TCR CDR3. TCRdb processed the multiplex PCR reads anew with MiXCR; each CDR3 protein has one entry. The sample lists 93,000 or so distinct CDR3 sequences; about 50% were seen once. The sequenced material came from blood. Receptors were obtained from a man in his forties with Graves' hyperthyroidism.

This clonotype was seen a single time. J is TRBJ2-7 and V is TRBV20-1, with 9 bases lining up with TRBD2. V shed 2 bases and J 1 base; nucleotides not matched to a gene: 3. Germline loops: CDR1 DFQATT, CDR2 SNEGSKA (reference sequence). This CDR3 has 14 residues. CDR3 amino acids: CSARRSGSSYEQYF. CDR3 sequence (DNA): TGCAGTGCTAGACGTAGCGGGAGTTCCTACGAGCAGTACTTC.

The chain couples TRBV29-1 to TRBJ2-1, with D possibly being TRBD2 (6 bases). The CDR3 contains 12 residues. In germline, CDR1 is SQVTM, CDR2 ANQGSEA. Trimming took 7 bases from V and 4 from J, leaving 11 bases between them. CDR3 amino acids: CSGRGIYNEQFF. As DNA, the CDR3 is TGCAGCGGGAGGGGCATTTACAATGAGCAGTTCTTC.

The chain uses TRBV27 and TRBJ2-1; D ambiguous. Germline V gives CDR1 MNHEY, CDR2 SMNVEV (reference sequence). Between the trimmed V and J ends, which lost 6 bases and 9 bases, there was a span of 15 bases. CDR3 length: 13 residues. CDR3 residues: CASRIGWGTEQFF. Here the CDR3 DNA reads TGTGCCAGCAGGATAGGTTGGGGAACTGAGCAGTTCTTC.

There are many counts of this clonotype. This chain links TRBV5-1 with TRBJ2-7; TRBD2 agrees at 15 bases. The CDR3 is 17 residues long. Germline CDR1 SGHRS, CDR2 YFSETQ. After removal of 0 bases from V and 2 bases from J, the junction contained 3 bases not matched to a gene. CDR3 bases: TGCGCCAGCAGCTTGGTGGGACTAGCGGGAGGACCCTACGAGCAGTACTTC. Its translation: CASSLVGLAGGPYEQYF.

The V gene is TRBV7-2, the J gene TRBJ1-1; D is unresolved. From germline, CDR1 is SGHTA and CDR2 FQGNSA. CDR3 length: 10 residues. Deletions cut 5 bases from V and 8 bases from J, with 6 bases between. CDR3: CASSQLEAFF. CDR3 coding DNA: TGTGCCAGCAGCCAGCTGGAAGCTTTCTTT.

This clonotype was picked up many times. This sequence joins TRBV20-1 and TRBJ2-7, with D unclear. The CDR3 runs to 16 residues. Germline V gene data show CDR1 as DFQATT and CDR2 as SNEGSKA (reference sequence). With 5 bases removed from V and 0 bases from J, the gap between germline ends came to 20 bases. For the CDR3, the DNA is TGCAGTGCTCCTAGAGGTTGGGTGGGTTCCTCCTACGAGCAGTACTTC. The encoded protein is CSAPRGWVGSSYEQYF.

Only one count was recorded for this clonotype. The genes are TRBV29-1 and TRBJ2-1, with 7 bases identical to TRBD1. The CDR3 is made up of 11 amino acids. Trimming removed 6 bases from V and 6 bases from J; junction bases left unmatched: 2. Germline V gene sequence: CDR1 SQVTM, CDR2 ANQGSEA. The CDR3 coding sequence is TGCAGCGTGGGGACAGCCAATGAGCAGTTCTTC. As protein: CSVGTANEQFF.

This clonotype was seen only a few times. The genes are TRBV4-3 and TRBJ2-4; possibly TRBD1 for D (6 bases). CDR3 length equals 17 residues. Trimming took off 0 bases at V and 2 bases at J, with 14 bases between the two ends. Per germline, CDR1 LGHNA and CDR2 YSLEER. The CDR3: CASSQDVAGDPKNIQYF. The DNA for the CDR3 is TGCGCCAGCAGCCAAGATGTGGCAGGGGATCCCAAAAACATTCAGTACTTC.

V gene TRBV9 combines with J gene TRBJ2-2; D remains ambiguous. The CDR3 runs 10 residues. CDR1 is SGDLS, CDR2 YYNGEE, per germline. Trimming took off 3 bases at V and 9 bases at J, with 3 bases between the two ends. CDR3 DNA: TGTGCCAGCAGCGCCAGGGAGCTGTTTTTT. Protein product: CASSARELFF. The variable domain in full, with the rest retrieved from reference TRBV9 and TRBJ2-2, is DSGVTQTPKHLITATGQRVTLRCSPRSGDLSVYWYQQSLDQGLQFLIQYYNGEERAKGNILERFSAQQFPDLHSELNLSSLELGDSALYFCASSARELFFGEGSRLTVL.

The chain recombines TRBV7-8 with TRBJ2-7; 10 positions match TRBD2. The V and J ends lost 3 bases and 7 bases, in that order; junction bases with no gene match: 9. The CDR3 is 15 amino acids. Germline V gene sequence: CDR1 SGHVS, CDR2 FQNEAQ. The CDR3 protein is CASSLGAGGLDEQYF. DNA of the CDR3: TGTGCCAGCAGCTTGGGAGCGGGAGGGCTGGATGAGCAGTACTTC. The full variable domain, its missing parts supplied by reference TRBV7-8 and TRBJ2-7, is GAGVSQSPRYKVAKRGQDVALRCDPISGHVSLFWYQQALGQGPEFLTYFQNEAQLDKSGLPSDRFFAERPEGSVSTLKIQRTQQEDSAVYLCASSLGAGGLDEQYFGPGTRLTVT.

As for this clonotype: Since no conserved phenylalanine or tryptophan closes the CDR3, a read error is the likely cause. V is TRBV20-1 and J is TRBJ2-5; 9 bases line up with TRBD1. CDR1 is DFQATT and CDR2 is SNEGSKA in the germline V gene (reference sequence). The CDR3 totals 15 residues. V shed 0 bases and J 6 bases; nucleotides not matched to a gene: 8. The CDR3 bases are TGCAGTGCTAGAGATAACAGGGGGCGCGTAAAGACCCAGTACCTC. Its protein product is CSARDNRGRVKTQYL.

This clonotype was seen at least ten times. The V gene is TRBV6-2 or TRBV6-3, the J gene TRBJ1-5; D is possibly TRBD1 (5 bases). CDR1 is MNHEY and CDR2 is SVGEGT in the germline V gene. This CDR3 region has 15 residues. Trimming left V 2 bases short and J 5 bases short, with 13 bases between. The CDR3 spells CASSYVGLNDQPQHF. CDR3 in DNA: TGTGCCAGCAGTTACGTGGGACTGAATGATCAGCCCCAGCATTTT.

The chain uses TRBV7-8 and TRBJ1-4, with D possibly matching TRBD1 (6 bases). There are 16 residues in the CDR3. Trimming removed 2 bases at V and 8 bases at J, with 18 bases between. CDR1 and CDR2 (germline): SGHVS, FQNEAQ. CDR3 region: CASSLSWADSSEKLFF. The CDR3 region has the DNA TGTGCCAGCAGCTTATCTTGGGCGGACAGTTCCGAAAAACTGTTTTTT.

This clonotype was counted only a few times. This may come from a read error, since a much larger clone is one base off. J is TRBJ2-1 and V is TRBV10-1; the match to TRBD2 covers 15 bases. The CDR3 has 16 residues. The germline gives CDR1 WNHNN, CDR2 SYGVQD (reference sequence). The CDR3 DNA follows: TGCGCCAGCAGTGTTGGACTAGCGGGGGGGATAGATGAGCGGTTCTTC. Its translation: CASSVGLAGGIDERFF.